This record concerns one T cell receptor (beta chain) sequence. What it recognizes is unknown. Libraries were made from TCR beta cDNA, and they carried unique molecular identifiers. MiXCR was run by TCRdb on the PCR reads, yielding one entry per CDR3 protein. The sample comprises about 820,000 distinct CDR3 sequences, approximately 50% of which are singletons, and over 4% rests with the top ten. The sample comes from a study of post-analysis software for immune sequencing data. Study background: Patients had relapsing-remitting, secondary progressive or progressive-relapsing multiple sclerosis; some lacked subtype.

Per the germline V gene, CDR1 is ENHRY and CDR2 is SYGVKD. CDR3 size: 12 residues. The V gene lost 4 bases and the J gene lost 4 bases, with 6 bases spanning the gap. The study's findings and limits: Among 4 or 5 TRBV segments more frequent in patients than controls were TRBV5-6, TRBV5-1 and TRBV20-1. Compared with controls, patients showed significantly lower normalized Chao1 diversity.

V gene TRBV10-3 combines with J gene TRBJ2-3; no clear D. This TCR derives from a girl aged 10 to 17 with multiple sclerosis. What was sequenced was blood. Here the CDR3 DNA reads TGTGCCATCAGTGGCACCCCAGATACGCAGTATTTT. Its protein is CAISGTPDTQYF.